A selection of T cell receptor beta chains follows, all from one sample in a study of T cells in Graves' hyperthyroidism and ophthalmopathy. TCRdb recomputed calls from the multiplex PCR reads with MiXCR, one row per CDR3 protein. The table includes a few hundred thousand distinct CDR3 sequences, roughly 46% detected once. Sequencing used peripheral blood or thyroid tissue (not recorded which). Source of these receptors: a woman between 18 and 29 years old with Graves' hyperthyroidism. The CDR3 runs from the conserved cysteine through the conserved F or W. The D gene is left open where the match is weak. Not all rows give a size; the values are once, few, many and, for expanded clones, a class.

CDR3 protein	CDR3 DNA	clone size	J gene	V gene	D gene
CASSRLAGYEQYF	TGTGCCAGCAGTCGACTAGCGGGGTACGAGCAGTACTTC	.	TRBJ2-7	TRBV10-3	TRBD2
CASSLGQGGTF	TGTGCCAGCAGCCTTGGACAGGGCGGAACCTTC	many	TRBJ1-2	TRBV7-9	TRBD1
CASSLQRGTEAFF	TGTGCCAGCAGCTTACAGAGGGGCACTGAAGCCTTCTTT	.	TRBJ1-1	TRBV7-3	.
CASSPQSSGNTIYF	TGTGCCAGCAGTCCACAGAGCTCTGGAAACACCATATATTTT	many	TRBJ1-3	TRBV12-3/TRBV12-4	.
CASHGQTGSPLHF	TGTGCCAGCCACGGACAAACGGGATCACCCCTCCACTTT	many	TRBJ1-6	TRBV2	.
CASSNGLKDNEKLFF	TGTGCCAGCAGCAATGGACTAAAAGACAATGAAAAACTGTTTTTT	.	TRBJ1-4	TRBV12-3/TRBV12-4	.
CASSDTAGGDVYTF	TGTGCCAGCAGCGATACCGCTGGGGGGGATGTGTACACCTTC	.	TRBJ1-2	TRBV9	.
CATSPGAIYEQYF	TGTGCCACCAGTCCAGGGGCGATCTACGAGCAGTACTTC	.	TRBJ2-7	TRBV6-2/TRBV6-3	.
CASTKTSLNEQFF	TGTGCCAGCACCAAGACTAGCCTTAATGAGCAGTTCTTC	few	TRBJ2-1	TRBV7-2	TRBD2
CASSQGGADTQYF	TGCGCCAGCAGCCAGGGGGGAGCAGATACGCAGTATTTT	.	TRBJ2-3	TRBV5-1	.